This is a list of T cell receptor beta chains from one sample in a study of T-cell memory formation after mild COVID-19. Each CDR3 protein gets one entry after TCRdb re-called the 5' RACE reads with MiXCR. The sample shows about 290,000 distinct CDR3 sequences, less than 20% of them seen only once. The sequencing sample was made of PBMCs or a T cell subset sorted from them (not recorded which). The origin of the receptors is a man younger than 35 who had mild COVID-19 (a few samples of this study predate the infection). Cell type and time point are not known. CDR3s include the opening cysteine and the closing phenylalanine or tryptophan. A D gene is named only where the DNA matches it firmly. Not all rows give a size; the values are once, few, many and, for expanded clones, a class.

d_call: NA; clone_size: many; v_call: TRBV7-3; j_call: TRBJ1-2; cdr3_aa: CASRRGLDYGYTF; cdr3_nt: TGTGCCAGCAGACGGGGCTTAGACTATGGCTACACCTTC
d_call: TRBD1; clone_size: NA; v_call: TRBV5-5; j_call: TRBJ2-5; cdr3_aa: CASSWGQGTQETQYF; cdr3_nt: TGTGCCAGCAGCTGGGGACAGGGAACACAAGAGACCCAGTACTTC
d_call: TRBD1; clone_size: NA; v_call: TRBV5-1; j_call: TRBJ1-2; cdr3_aa: CASSWGQGRGYGYTF; cdr3_nt: TGCGCCAGCAGCTGGGGACAGGGGAGAGGCTATGGCTACACCTTC
d_call: NA; clone_size: NA; v_call: TRBV3-1; j_call: TRBJ2-5; cdr3_aa: CASSPSGSLTRVETQYF; cdr3_nt: TGTGCCAGCAGCCCCTCCGGGAGCCTGACCCGGGTGGAGACCCAGTACTTC
d_call: TRBD2; clone_size: few; v_call: TRBV7-2; j_call: TRBJ2-3; cdr3_aa: CASSPRGALAGGASTDTQYF; cdr3_nt: TGTGCCAGCAGCCCCCGCGGAGCGCTAGCGGGGGGGGCTAGCACAGATACGCAGTATTTT
d_call: TRBD1; clone_size: NA; v_call: TRBV5-6; j_call: TRBJ2-3; cdr3_aa: CASSWGQGDTQYF; cdr3_nt: TGTGCCAGCAGCTGGGGACAGGGAGATACGCAGTATTTT
d_call: NA; clone_size: NA; v_call: TRBV7-2; j_call: TRBJ1-2; cdr3_aa: CASSFLSGPGYTF; cdr3_nt: TGTGCCAGCAGCTTCCTCTCAGGGCCCGGCTACACCTTC
d_call: TRBD1; clone_size: many; v_call: TRBV30; j_call: TRBJ1-1; cdr3_aa: CAWSAQGGKAFF; cdr3_nt: TGTGCCTGGAGCGCGCAGGGGGGAAAAGCTTTCTTT
d_call: TRBD1; clone_size: few; v_call: TRBV4-3; j_call: TRBJ1-1; cdr3_aa: CASSQTWTGNTEAFF; cdr3_nt: TGCGCCAGCAGCCAAACCTGGACAGGGAACACTGAAGCTTTCTTT
d_call: TRBD1; clone_size: NA; v_call: TRBV27; j_call: TRBJ2-5; cdr3_aa: CASSLGTGAETQYF; cdr3_nt: TGTGCCAGCAGTTTAGGGACAGGGGCAGAGACCCAGTACTTC
d_call: TRBD1; clone_size: many; v_call: TRBV7-9; j_call: TRBJ2-5; cdr3_aa: CASSLTGGRETQYF; cdr3_nt: TGTGCCAGCAGCCTTACAGGGGGCCGAGAGACCCAGTACTTC
d_call: NA; clone_size: many; v_call: TRBV7-9; j_call: TRBJ2-5; cdr3_aa: CASSLISGETQYF; cdr3_nt: TGTGCCAGCAGCTTAATTTCAGGGGAGACCCAGTACTTC
d_call: NA; clone_size: NA; v_call: TRBV6-1; j_call: TRBJ2-1; cdr3_aa: CASSTNGAYNEQFF; cdr3_nt: TGTGCCAGCAGTACGAATGGCGCCTACAATGAGCAGTTCTTC
d_call: NA; clone_size: NA; v_call: TRBV7-2; j_call: TRBJ2-5; cdr3_aa: CASSQGGATETQYF; cdr3_nt: TGTGCCAGCAGTCAAGGGGGGGCAACGGAGACCCAGTACTTC
d_call: TRBD1; clone_size: NA; v_call: TRBV20-1; j_call: TRBJ1-4; cdr3_aa: CSAGQGNEKLFF; cdr3_nt: TGCAGTGCTGGACAGGGGAATGAAAAACTGTTTTTT
d_call: NA; clone_size: few; v_call: TRBV5-1; j_call: TRBJ2-1; cdr3_aa: CASSLDSPGNEQFF; cdr3_nt: TGCGCCAGCAGCTTGGATTCGCCGGGCAATGAGCAGTTCTTC
d_call: NA; clone_size: few; v_call: TRBV7-2; j_call: TRBJ1-2; cdr3_aa: CASSPVSANYGYTF; cdr3_nt: TGTGCCAGCAGCCCAGTTTCGGCTAACTATGGCTACACCTTC